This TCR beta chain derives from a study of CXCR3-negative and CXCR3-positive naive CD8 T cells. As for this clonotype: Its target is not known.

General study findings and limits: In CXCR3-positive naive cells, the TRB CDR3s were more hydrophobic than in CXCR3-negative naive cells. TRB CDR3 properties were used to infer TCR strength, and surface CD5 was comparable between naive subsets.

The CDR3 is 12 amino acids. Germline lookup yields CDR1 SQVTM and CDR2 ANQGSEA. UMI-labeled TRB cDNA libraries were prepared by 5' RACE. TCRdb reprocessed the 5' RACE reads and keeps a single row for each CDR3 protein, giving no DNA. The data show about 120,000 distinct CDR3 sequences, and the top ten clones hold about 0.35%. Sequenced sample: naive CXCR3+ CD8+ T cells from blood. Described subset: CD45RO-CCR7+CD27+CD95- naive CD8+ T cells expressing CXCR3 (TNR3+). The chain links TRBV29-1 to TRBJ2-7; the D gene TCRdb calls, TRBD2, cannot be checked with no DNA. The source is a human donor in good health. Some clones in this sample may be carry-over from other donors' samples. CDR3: CSGTSGNYEQYF.